A selection of T cell receptor beta chains follows, all from one sample in a study of blood T cell repertoires in COVID-19. Profiled with immunoSEQ multiplex PCR; TCRdb holds only in-frame clones, not every one. The sample carries around 59,000 clones, more than 60% recorded once. Sequencing used peripheral blood. The receptors here all came from a human donor in a cohort sampled during active COVID-19. Each CDR3 is given with its conserved first and last residue. Each record gives: clone size, D gene, J gene, V gene, CDR3 DNA, CDR3 protein. D genes are given only for firm matches. The size of a clone is reported for some rows only, either as once, few or many, or as a class for expanded clones.

NA	NA	TRBJ2-7	TRBV28	TGTGCCAGCAGCTACAGGTTCTGGCACGAGCAGTACTTC	CASSYRFWHEQYF
NA	NA	TRBJ2-3	TRBV27	TGTGCCAGCAGTTTCGGGGGGCCCGATACGCAGTATTTT	CASSFGGPDTQYF
NA	TRBD1	TRBJ2-7	TRBV5-1	TGCGCCAGCAGCTTCGGGACAGGCGCTCTCCACGAGCAGTACTTC	CASSFGTGALHEQYF
once	NA	TRBJ2-1	TRBV9	TGTGCCAGCAGCGTTTCCGGACTGTCCCGGGGAAATGAGCAGTTCTTC	CASSVSGLSRGNEQFF
NA	TRBD2	TRBJ2-7	TRBV30	TGTGCCTGGAGTGGTAGTTGGGGGGAGCTAGCGGGAGGATTTGGTCACGAGCAGTACTTC	CAWSGSWGELAGGFGHEQYF
few	TRBD2	TRBJ2-5	TRBV27	TGTGCCAGCAGCAAGCACGGGACTAGCGGGAGGCTACCCCAAGAGACCCAGTACTTC	CASSKHGTSGRLPQETQYF
medium-sized	TRBD1	TRBJ2-3	TRBV6-4	TGTGCCAGCAGTGACTCGCAGGGGGCGGCAGATACGCAGTATTTT	CASSDSQGAADTQYF
NA	NA	TRBJ2-7	TRBV6-2/TRBV6-3	TGTGCCAGCAGTGTGGCGGGACGGGCCTACGAGCAGTACTTC	CASSVAGRAYEQYF
NA	NA	TRBJ2-1	TRBV19	TGTGCCAGTAGTATCGGACAGAACAATGAGCAGTTCTTC	CASSIGQNNEQFF
NA	NA	TRBJ2-3	TRBV7-6	TGTGCCAGCTCCGGAGATACGCAGTATTTT	CASSGDTQYF
NA	NA	TRBJ1-2	TRBV28	TGTGCCAGCAGTCCCGGACTCGTGAACTATGGCTACACCTTC	CASSPGLVNYGYTF
NA	NA	TRBJ2-5	TRBV5-4	TGTGCCAGCAGCTTGGCCCCGGCGGGGTTTCAAGAGACCCAGTACTTC	CASSLAPAGFQETQYF
few	TRBD1	TRBJ1-5	TRBV6-1	TGTGCCAGCAGTGAAGGGACAGGGGTTCAGCCCCAGCATTTT	CASSEGTGVQPQHF
few	TRBD2	TRBJ2-2	TRBV18	TGTGCCAGCTCACGGGTAGCGGGAGACACCGGGGAGCTGTTTTTT	CASSRVAGDTGELFF
medium-sized	NA	TRBJ2-7	TRBV29-1	TGCAGCGTTGAATCTGGCAGAGGCGCCTACGAGCAGTACTTC	CSVESGRGAYEQYF
NA	TRBD1	TRBJ1-2	TRBV24-1	TGTGCCACCCGAGACAGGGGCTATGGCTACACCTTC	CATRDRGYGYTF
NA	TRBD2	TRBJ2-5	TRBV5-6	TGTGCCAGCAGCTTGGTCGGGAGGGCCCGGGAGACCCAGTACTTC	CASSLVGRARETQYF
NA	NA	TRBJ2-1	TRBV10-1	TGCGCCAGCAGTGAGTCAAACAGTTACAATGAGCAGTTCTTC	CASSESNSYNEQFF